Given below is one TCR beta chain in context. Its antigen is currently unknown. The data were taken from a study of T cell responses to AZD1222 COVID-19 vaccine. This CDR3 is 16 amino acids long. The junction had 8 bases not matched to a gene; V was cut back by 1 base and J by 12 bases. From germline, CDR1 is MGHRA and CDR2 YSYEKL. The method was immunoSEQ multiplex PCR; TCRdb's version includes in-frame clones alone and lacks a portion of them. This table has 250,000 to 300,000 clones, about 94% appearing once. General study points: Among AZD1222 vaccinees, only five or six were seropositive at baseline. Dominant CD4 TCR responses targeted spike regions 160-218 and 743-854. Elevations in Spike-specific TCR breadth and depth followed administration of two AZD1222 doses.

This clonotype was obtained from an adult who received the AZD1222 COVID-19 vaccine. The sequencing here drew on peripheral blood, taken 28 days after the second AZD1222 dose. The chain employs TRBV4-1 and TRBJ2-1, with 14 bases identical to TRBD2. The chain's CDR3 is CASSQVRLAGGDGQFF. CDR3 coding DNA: TGCGCCAGCAGCCAAGTAAGACTAGCGGGAGGGGACGGGCAGTTCTTC.